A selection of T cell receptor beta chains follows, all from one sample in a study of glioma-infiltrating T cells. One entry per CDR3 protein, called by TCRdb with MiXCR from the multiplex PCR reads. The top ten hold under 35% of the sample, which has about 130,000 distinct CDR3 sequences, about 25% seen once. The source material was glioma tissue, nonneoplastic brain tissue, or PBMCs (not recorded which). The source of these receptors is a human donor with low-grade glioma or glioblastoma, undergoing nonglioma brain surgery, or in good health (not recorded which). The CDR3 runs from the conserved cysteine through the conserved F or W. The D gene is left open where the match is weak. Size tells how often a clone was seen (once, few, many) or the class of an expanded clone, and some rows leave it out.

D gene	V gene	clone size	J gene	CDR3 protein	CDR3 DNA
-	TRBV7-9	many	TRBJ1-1	CASSAMTYTEAFF	TGTGCCAGCAGCGCTATGACTTACACTGAAGCTTTCTTT
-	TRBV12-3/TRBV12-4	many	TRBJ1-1	CASSPFTTEAFF	TGTGCCAGCAGTCCCTTCACGACTGAAGCTTTCTTT
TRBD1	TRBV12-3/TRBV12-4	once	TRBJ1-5	CASSPTGDQPQHF	TGTGCCAGCAGTCCTACAGGGGATCAGCCCCAGCATTTT
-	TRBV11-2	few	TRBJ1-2	CASSRGAVYGYTF	TGTGCCAGCAGCCGAGGTGCAGTCTATGGCTACACCTTC
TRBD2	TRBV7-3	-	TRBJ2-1	CASSLRGDEQFF	TGTGCCAGCAGCTTACGGGGGGATGAGCAGTTCTTC
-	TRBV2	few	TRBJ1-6	CASKGTANSPLHF	TGTGCCAGCAAAGGGACGGCTAATTCACCCCTCCACTTT
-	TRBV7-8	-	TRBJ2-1	CASSLVVAAISYNEQFF	TGTGCCAGCAGCTTAGTTGTAGCGGCTATCTCCTACAATGAGCAGTTCTTC
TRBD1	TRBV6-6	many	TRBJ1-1	CASSYPTGRPMNTEAFF	TGTGCCAGCAGTTACCCGACAGGGAGGCCTATGAACACTGAAGCTTTCTTT
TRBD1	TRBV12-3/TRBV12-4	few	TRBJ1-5	CASSLADRGWQPQHF	TGTGCCAGCAGTTTAGCGGACAGGGGATGGCAGCCCCAGCATTTT
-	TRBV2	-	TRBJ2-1	CASRSTSSYNEQFF	TGTGCCAGCAGGAGCACTAGCTCCTACAATGAGCAGTTCTTC
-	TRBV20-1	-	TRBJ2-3	CSARDPGQGDTQYF	TGCAGTGCTAGAGATCCCGGACAAGGAGATACGCAGTATTTT
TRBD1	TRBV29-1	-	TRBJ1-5	CSVRDSNQPQHF	TGCAGCGTTCGGGACAGTAATCAGCCCCAGCATTTT
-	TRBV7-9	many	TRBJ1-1	CASSLRAGVMNTEAFF	TGTGCCAGCAGCTTAAGGGCAGGAGTTATGAACACTGAAGCTTTCTTT
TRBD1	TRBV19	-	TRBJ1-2	CASSPVTGNYYGYTF	TGTGCCAGTAGCCCCGTGACAGGGAATTACTATGGCTACACCTTC
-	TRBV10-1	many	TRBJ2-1	CATSGYNEQFF	TGCGCCACCTCGGGGTACAATGAGCAGTTCTTC
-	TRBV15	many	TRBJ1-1	CATSRGPEAFF	TGTGCCACCAGCAGAGGCCCTGAAGCTTTCTTT
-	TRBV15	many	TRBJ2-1	CATSRDGDLYNEQFF	TGTGCCACCAGCAGAGATGGGGACCTCTACAATGAGCAGTTCTTC
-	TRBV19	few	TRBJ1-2	CASSNRNYGYTF	TGTGCCAGTAGCAACAGAAACTATGGCTACACCTTC
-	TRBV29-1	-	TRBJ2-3	CSEKPAQDTQYF	TGCAGCGAGAAACCGGCGCAAGATACGCAGTATTTT
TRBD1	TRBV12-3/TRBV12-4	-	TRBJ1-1	CASSTRPGQGVTEAFF	TGTGCCAGCAGTACCAGACCGGGACAGGGGGTCACTGAAGCTTTCTTT